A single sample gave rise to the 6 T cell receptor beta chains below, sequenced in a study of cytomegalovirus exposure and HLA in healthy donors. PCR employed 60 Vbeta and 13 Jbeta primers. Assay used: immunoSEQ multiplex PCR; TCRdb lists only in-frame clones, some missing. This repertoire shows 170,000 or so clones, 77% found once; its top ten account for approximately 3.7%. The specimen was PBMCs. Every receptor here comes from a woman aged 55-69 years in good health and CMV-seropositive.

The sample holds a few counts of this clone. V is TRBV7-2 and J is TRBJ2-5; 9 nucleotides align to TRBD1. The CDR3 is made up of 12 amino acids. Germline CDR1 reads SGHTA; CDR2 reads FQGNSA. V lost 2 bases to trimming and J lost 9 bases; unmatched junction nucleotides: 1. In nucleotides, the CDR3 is TGTGCCAGCAGCTTAAGGACAGGGGCCCAGTACTTC. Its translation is CASSLRTGAQYF.

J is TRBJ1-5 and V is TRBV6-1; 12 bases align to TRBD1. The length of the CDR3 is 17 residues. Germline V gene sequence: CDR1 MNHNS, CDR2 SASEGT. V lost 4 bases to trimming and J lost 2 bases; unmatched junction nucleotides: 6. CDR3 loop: CASSAGTGGAGNQPQHF. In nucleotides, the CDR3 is TGTGCCAGCAGTGCCGGGACAGGGGGCGCGGGCAATCAGCCCCAGCATTTT.

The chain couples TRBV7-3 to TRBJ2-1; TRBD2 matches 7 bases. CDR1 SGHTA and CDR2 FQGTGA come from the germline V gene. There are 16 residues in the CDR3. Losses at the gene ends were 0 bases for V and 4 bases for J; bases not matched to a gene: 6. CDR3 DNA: TGTGCCAGCAGCTTAACGACTAGCCGGGCTTACAATGAGCAGTTCTTC. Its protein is CASSLTTSRAYNEQFF.

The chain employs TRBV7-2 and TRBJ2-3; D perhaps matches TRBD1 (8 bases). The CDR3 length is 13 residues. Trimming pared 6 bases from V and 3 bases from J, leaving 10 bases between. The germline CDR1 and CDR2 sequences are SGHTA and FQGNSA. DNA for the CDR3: TGTGCCAGCAGACAGGGGGGGACAGATACGCAGTATTTT. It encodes CASRQGGTDTQYF.

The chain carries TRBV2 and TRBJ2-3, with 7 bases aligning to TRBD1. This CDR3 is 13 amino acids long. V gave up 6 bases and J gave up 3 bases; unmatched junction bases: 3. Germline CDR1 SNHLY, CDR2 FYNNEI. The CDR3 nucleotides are TGTGCCAGCAGCGGGACAGCTACAGATACGCAGTATTTT. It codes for CASSGTATDTQYF.

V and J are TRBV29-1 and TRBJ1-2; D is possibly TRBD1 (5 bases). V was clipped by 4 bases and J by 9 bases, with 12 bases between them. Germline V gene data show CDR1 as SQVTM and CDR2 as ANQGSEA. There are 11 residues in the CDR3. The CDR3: CSVVQGYRYTF. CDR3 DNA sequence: TGCAGCGTTGTTCAGGGTTATCGCTACACCTTC.